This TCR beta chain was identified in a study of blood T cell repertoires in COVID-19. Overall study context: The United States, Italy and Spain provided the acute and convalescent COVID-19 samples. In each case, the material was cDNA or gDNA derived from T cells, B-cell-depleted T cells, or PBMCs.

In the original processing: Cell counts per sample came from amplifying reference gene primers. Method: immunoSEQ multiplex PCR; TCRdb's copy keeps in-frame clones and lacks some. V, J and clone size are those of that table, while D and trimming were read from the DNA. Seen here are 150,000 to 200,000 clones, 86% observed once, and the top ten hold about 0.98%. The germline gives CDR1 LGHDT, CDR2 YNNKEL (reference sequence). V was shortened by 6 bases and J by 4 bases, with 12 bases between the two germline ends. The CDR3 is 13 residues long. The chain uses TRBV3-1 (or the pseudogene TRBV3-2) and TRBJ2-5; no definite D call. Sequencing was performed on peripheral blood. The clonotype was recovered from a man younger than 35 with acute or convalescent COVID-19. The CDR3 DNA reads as TGTGCCAGCAGTCCACTCTATCTAGAGACCCAGTACTTC. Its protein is CASSPLYLETQYF.